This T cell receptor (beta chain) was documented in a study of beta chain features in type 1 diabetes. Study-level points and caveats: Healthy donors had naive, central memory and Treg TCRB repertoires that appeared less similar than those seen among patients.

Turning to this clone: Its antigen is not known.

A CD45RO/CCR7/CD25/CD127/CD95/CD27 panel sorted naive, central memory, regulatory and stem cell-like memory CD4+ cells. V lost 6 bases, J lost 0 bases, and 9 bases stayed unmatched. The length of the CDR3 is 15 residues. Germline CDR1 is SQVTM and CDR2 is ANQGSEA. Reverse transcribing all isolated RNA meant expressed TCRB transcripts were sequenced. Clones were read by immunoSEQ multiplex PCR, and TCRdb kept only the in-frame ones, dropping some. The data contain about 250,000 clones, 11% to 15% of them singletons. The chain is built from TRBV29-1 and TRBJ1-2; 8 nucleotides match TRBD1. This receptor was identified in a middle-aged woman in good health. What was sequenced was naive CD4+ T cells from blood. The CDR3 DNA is TGCAGCGTGGCCGGGACAGGTGGCTCTAACTATGGCTACACCTTC. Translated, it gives CSVAGTGGSNYGYTF.